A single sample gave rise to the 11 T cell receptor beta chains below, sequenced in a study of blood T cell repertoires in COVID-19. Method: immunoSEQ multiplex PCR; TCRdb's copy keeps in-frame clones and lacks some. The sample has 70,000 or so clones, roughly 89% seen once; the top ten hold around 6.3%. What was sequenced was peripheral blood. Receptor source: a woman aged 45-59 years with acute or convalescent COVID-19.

This CDR3 reads CASSLAGANVLTF. The CDR3 coding sequence is TGTGCCAGCAGCCTCGCTGGGGCCAACGTCCTGACTTTC. The chain joins TRBV7-9 to TRBJ2-6, with D uncertain. This CDR3 spans 13 amino acids. Trimming stripped 5 bases from V and 2 bases from J, with 4 bases between. Germline CDR1 and CDR2: SEHNR and FQNEAQ (reference sequence).

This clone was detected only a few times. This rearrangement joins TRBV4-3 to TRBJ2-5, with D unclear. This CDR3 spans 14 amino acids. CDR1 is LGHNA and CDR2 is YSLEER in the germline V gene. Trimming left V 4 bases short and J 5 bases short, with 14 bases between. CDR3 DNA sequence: TGCGCCAGCAGCCCCTCGGTTGCTCGGGAGACCCAGTACTTC. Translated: CASSPSVARETQYF.

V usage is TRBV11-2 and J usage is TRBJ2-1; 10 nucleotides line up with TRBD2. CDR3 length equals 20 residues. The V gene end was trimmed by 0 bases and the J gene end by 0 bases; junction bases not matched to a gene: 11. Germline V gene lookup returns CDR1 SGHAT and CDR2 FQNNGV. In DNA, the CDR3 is TGTGCCAGCAGCTTAGAACGTCGCGAGCGGGGGGGACACTCCTACAATGAGCAGTTCTTC. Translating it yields CASSLERRERGGHSYNEQFF.

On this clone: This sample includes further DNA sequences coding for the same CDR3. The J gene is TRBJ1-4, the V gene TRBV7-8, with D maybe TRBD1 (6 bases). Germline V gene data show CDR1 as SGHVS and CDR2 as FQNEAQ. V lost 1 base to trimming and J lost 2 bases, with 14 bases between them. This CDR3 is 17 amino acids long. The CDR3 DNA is TGTGCCAGCAGCTTAGAGGGCAGGGGACCTACTAATGAAAAACTGTTTTTT. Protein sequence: CASSLEGRGPTNEKLFF.

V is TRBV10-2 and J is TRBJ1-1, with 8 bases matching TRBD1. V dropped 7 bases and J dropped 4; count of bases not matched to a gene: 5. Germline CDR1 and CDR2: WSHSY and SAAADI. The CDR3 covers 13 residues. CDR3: CASTEQGGTEAFF. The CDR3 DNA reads TGCGCCAGCACTGAACAGGGGGGCACTGAAGCTTTCTTT.

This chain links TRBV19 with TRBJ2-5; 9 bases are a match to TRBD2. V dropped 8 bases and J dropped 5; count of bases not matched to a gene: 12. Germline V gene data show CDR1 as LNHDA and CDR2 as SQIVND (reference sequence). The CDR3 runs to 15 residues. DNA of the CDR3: TGTGCCAGTGGGGGACTAGCTGTCCTCCAGGAGACCCAGTACTTC. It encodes CASGGLAVLQETQYF.

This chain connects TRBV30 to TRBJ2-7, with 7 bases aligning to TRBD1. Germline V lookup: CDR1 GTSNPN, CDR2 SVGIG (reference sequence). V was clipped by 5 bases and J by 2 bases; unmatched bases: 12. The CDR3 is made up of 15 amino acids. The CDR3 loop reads CAWVGRDRTTYEQYF. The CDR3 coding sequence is TGTGCCTGGGTGGGCCGGGACAGAACCACCTACGAGCAGTACTTC. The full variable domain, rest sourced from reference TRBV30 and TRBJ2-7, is SQTIHQWPATLVQPVGSPLSLECTVEGTSNPNLYWYRQAAGRGLQLLFYSVGIGQISSEVPQNLSASRPQDRQFILSSKKLLLSDSGFYLCAWVGRDRTTYEQYFGPGTRLTVT.

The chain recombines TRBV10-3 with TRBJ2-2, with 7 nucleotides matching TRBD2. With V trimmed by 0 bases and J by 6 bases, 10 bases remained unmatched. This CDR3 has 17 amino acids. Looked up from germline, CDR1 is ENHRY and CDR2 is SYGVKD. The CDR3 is CAISESVGGGGSGELFF. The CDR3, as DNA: TGTGCCATCAGTGAGTCCGTTGGCGGGGGAGGTTCCGGGGAGCTGTTTTTT.

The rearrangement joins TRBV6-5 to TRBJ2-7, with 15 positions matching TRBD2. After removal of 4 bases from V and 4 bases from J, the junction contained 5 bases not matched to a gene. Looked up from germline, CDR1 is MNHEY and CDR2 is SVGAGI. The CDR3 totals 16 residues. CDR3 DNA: TGTGCCAGCAGTTGGGGACTAGCGGGGGGTAGGTACGAGCAGTACTTC. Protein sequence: CASSWGLAGGRYEQYF.

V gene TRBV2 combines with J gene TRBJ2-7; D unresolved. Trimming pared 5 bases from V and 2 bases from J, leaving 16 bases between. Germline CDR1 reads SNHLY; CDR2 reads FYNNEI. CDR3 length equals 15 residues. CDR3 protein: CASSSSWLRTYEQYF. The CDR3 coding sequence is TGTGCCAGCAGTTCATCCTGGCTTCGAACCTACGAGCAGTACTTC.

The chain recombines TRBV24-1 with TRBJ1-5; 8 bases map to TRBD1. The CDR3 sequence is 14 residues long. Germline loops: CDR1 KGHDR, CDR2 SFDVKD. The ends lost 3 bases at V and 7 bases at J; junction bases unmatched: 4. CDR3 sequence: CATSDPGQGQPQHF. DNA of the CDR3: TGTGCCACCAGTGATCCCGGACAGGGCCAGCCCCAGCATTTT.